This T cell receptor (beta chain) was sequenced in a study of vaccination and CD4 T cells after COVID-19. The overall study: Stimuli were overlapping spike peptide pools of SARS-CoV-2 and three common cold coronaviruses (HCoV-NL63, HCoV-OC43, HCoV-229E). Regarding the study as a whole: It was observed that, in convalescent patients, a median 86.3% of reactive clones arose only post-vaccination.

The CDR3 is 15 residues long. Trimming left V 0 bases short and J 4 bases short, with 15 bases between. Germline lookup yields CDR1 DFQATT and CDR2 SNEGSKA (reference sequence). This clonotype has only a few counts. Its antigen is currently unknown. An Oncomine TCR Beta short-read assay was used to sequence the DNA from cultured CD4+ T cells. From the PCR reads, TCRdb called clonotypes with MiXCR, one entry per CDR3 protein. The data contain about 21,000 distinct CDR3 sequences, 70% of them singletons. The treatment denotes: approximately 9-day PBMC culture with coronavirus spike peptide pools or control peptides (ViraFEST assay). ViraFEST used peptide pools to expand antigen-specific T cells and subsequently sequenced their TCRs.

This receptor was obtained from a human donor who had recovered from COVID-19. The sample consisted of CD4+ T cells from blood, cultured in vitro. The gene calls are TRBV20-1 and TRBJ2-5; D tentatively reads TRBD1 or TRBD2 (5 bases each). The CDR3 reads CSAREGRDGGETQYF. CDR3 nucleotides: TGCAGTGCTAGAGAGGGCCGGGACGGAGGAGAGACCCAGTACTTC.